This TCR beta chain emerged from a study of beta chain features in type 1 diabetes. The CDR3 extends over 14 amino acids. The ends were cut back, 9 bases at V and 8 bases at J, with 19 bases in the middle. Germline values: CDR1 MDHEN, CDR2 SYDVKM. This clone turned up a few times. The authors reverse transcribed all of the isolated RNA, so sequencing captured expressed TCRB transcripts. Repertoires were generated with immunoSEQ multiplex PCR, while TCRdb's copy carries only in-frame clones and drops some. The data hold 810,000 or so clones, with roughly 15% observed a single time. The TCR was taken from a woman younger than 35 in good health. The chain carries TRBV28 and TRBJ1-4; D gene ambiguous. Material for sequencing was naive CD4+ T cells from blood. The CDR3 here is CARGAVGVREKLFF. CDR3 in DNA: TGTGCCAGAGGAGCAGTTGGGGTTCGCGAAAAACTGTTTTTT.